This T cell receptor beta chain is drawn from a study of regulatory T cells in long-lasting Graves disease. Study findings and constraints: TCR diversity was lower in persistent Graves' patients (versus newly diagnosed ones). Newly diagnosed disease favored TRBV20-1 and TRBJ2-1 over persistent disease.

Time point in this sample: newly diagnosed GD, antithyroid drugs for less than 3 months. RNA from PBMCs was the source of the TCR library. The germline CDR1 and CDR2 sequences are SGDLS and YYNGEE. The CDR3 loop spans 17 amino acids. Unmatched junction bases numbered 16, after V lost 4 bases and J lost 6 bases. CDR3 regions were amplified by Arm-PCR using iRepertoire HTBI primers to build TCR beta libraries. In the authors' workflow: Samples jointly harbored roughly 60 TRBV and about 15 TRBJ segments. TCRdb reprocessed the multiplex PCR reads with MiXCR, giving one entry per CDR3 protein. None of the V and J calls come from the authors' own analysis; TCRdb made them. The sample gives about 220,000 distinct CDR3 sequences, approximately 18% of which show up once; about 11% is in the top ten. This clonotype was seen at least ten times. Its antigen is undetermined. This sample also belongs to another study, concerning T cells in Graves' hyperthyroidism and ophthalmopathy. That paper notes: Patients aged 18 to 65 had newly diagnosed hyperthyroidism of under 2 months' duration.

V gene TRBV9 combines with J gene TRBJ2-3, with 8 nucleotides matching TRBD1. Source: peripheral blood mononuclear cells (PBMCs), taken at new diagnosis, from a patient treated with antithyroid drugs. This sequence originates from a woman younger than 45 with Graves disease. Here the CDR3 reads CASSPGGLIHKGDTQYF. The CDR3 DNA follows: TGTGCCAGCAGCCCAGGGGGCCTTATTCACAAAGGGGATACGCAGTATTTT.